Sequencing of this T cell receptor (beta chain) was carried out in a study of blood T cell repertoires in COVID-19. Study as a whole: Acute and convalescent COVID-19 specimens originated in the United States, Italy and Spain. In each case, the material was cDNA or gDNA derived from T cells, B-cell-depleted T cells, or PBMCs.

Profiled with immunoSEQ multiplex PCR; TCRdb holds only in-frame clones, not every one. The sample includes about 190,000 clones, about nine tenths seen only once; the top ten take 6.7%. This clonotype was obtained from a man in his forties or fifties with acute or convalescent COVID-19. Sequenced: peripheral blood.

CDR3 region: CASSLPTGASGGYTF. CDR3 in DNA: TGTGCCAGCAGTTTGCCGACAGGGGCCTCCGGAGGCTACACCTTC. This chain connects TRBV6-6 to TRBJ1-2; the match to TRBD1 covers 8 bases. The germline V gene has CDR1 MNHNY and CDR2 SVGAGI (reference sequence). The CDR3 is 15 amino acids. J was trimmed by 8 bases and V by 4 bases; bases with no gene match: 12.